This T cell receptor (beta chain) was identified during a study of blood T cell repertoires in COVID-19. Clones were read by immunoSEQ multiplex PCR, and TCRdb kept only the in-frame ones, dropping some. The table has about 310,000 clones, around 86% seen once. Looked up from germline, CDR1 is SEHNR and CDR2 is FQNEAQ (reference sequence). This CDR3 has 12 amino acids. This clone was observed once. This TCR came from a man in his forties or fifties with active or convalescent COVID-19. Sequencing was done on a sample of peripheral blood. This chain uses TRBV7-9 with TRBJ2-3; a possible D gene is TRBD1 (6 bases). Written as DNA, the CDR3 is TGTGCACAGACAGGTTTCACAGATACGCAGTATTTT. Amino acid sequence: CAQTGFTDTQYF.